These 32 T cell receptor beta chains came from one sample sequenced in a study of blood T cell repertoires in COVID-19 (TCRdb year 2020). Library prep was done by the immunoSEQ multiplex PCR assay. What TCRdb holds here is the immuneACCESS table cut down to in-frame rearrangements. Part of the clones is not present; checked against another copy, under half of the missing clones reflect an unresolved V gene, and the others are unexplained. The sample data list about 250,000 clones, and 90% of these were observed just once. The ten top clones hold around 2.3% of the sample. Material: peripheral blood. The receptors originated from a woman aged 55-70 years with COVID-19, enrolled during active disease.

V gene TRBV11-3 combines with J gene TRBJ1-5; 7 bases agree with TRBD1. The CDR3 is 14 amino acids. The germline V gene encodes CDR1 SGHNT and CDR2 YENEEA. Trimming took 5 bases from V and 6 from J; bases not matched to a gene: 7. The CDR3 region has the DNA TGTGCCAGCAGCCCCCGACAGGGAGGTCAGCCCCAGCATTTT. Amino acids: CASSPRQGGQPQHF.

The rearrangement uses TRBV2 and TRBJ1-1, with 9 bases aligning to TRBD1. V lost 9 bases and J lost 1; bases outside the gene matches: 6. CDR1 is SNHLY and CDR2 is FYNNEI in the germline V gene. This CDR3 has 14 residues. Here the CDR3 DNA reads TGTGCCAGTATTCCGGGACAGGGGAACACTGAAGCTTTCTTT. Translation: CASIPGQGNTEAFF.

The rearrangement joins TRBV19 to TRBJ2-1; D not resolved. With 6 bases removed from V and 1 base from J, the gap between germline ends came to 10 bases. The CDR3 is 14 residues long. The germline CDR1 and CDR2 sequences are LNHDA and SQIVND (reference sequence). The CDR3 protein is CASSDIMSYNEQFF. For the CDR3, the DNA is TGTGCCAGTAGCGACATAATGTCCTACAATGAGCAGTTCTTC. Variable domain in full (rest from reference TRBV19 and TRBJ2-1): DGGITQSPKYLFRKEGQNVTLSCEQNLNHDAMYWYRQDPGQGLRLIYYSQIVNDFQKGDIAEGYSVSREKKESFPLTVTSAQKNPTAFYLCASSDIMSYNEQFFGPGTRLTVL.

The chain is built from TRBV7-9 and TRBJ2-7, with 9 bases identical to TRBD1. This CDR3 is built from 14 residues. The V and J ends lost 6 bases and 5 bases, in that order; junction bases with no gene match: 8. The germline CDR1 and CDR2 sequences are SEHNR and FQNEAQ (reference sequence). CDR3 sequence: CASSPGQGIHEQYF. CDR3 DNA sequence: TGTGCCAGCAGTCCGGGACAGGGTATCCACGAGCAGTACTTC.

The chain has TRBV7-9 and TRBJ1-4, with 7 bases fitting TRBD1. The CDR3 extends over 14 amino acids. The V gene's germline CDR1 is SEHNR and CDR2 FQNEAQ (reference sequence). The trim removed 6 bases at V and 2 bases at J, leaving 3 bases unmatched. CDR3 in amino acids: CASRTGQTNEKLFF. CDR3 bases: TGTGCCAGCAGGACGGGACAGACTAATGAAAAACTGTTTTTT.

The gene calls are TRBV5-5 and TRBJ2-2; 12 bases line up with TRBD1. The CDR3 covers 17 residues. The V segment lost 4 bases and the J segment 7 bases; nucleotides outside the gene matches: 11. Germline V gives CDR1 SGHKS, CDR2 YYEKEE (reference sequence). CDR3 coding DNA: TGTGCCAGCAGCCCGGATCCGGGACAGGGGGCGTACGGGGAGCTGTTTTTT. Its translation is CASSPDPGQGAYGELFF.

The CDR3 spells CASSPGTFGEQYF. CDR3 DNA sequence: TGTGCCAGCTCACCTGGGACTTTTGGCGAGCAGTACTTC. The chain links TRBV18 to TRBJ2-7; TRBD2 might be the D (6 bases). Per the germline V gene, CDR1 is KGHSH and CDR2 is LQKENI. The CDR3 has 13 residues. Trimming pared 3 bases from V and 6 bases from J, leaving 12 bases between.

The sample holds a few counts of this clone. CDR3 bases: TGTGCCAGCAGGTATCATAGGGGGAACACTGAAGCTTTCTTT. Protein product: CASRYHRGNTEAFF. This chain joins TRBV3-1 (or the pseudogene TRBV3-2) and TRBJ1-1, with a weak D call TRBD1 (5 bases). This CDR3 is 14 amino acids long. V dropped 6 bases and J dropped 1 base, with 12 bases sitting between them. Germline loops: CDR1 LGHDT, CDR2 YNNKEL (reference sequence).

The rearrangement joins TRBV7-9 to TRBJ2-3; 8 bases match TRBD2. Germline CDR1 reads SEHNR; CDR2 reads FQNEAQ (reference sequence). The CDR3 consists of 17 residues. The V segment lost 0 bases and the J segment 3 bases; nucleotides outside the gene matches: 8. For the CDR3, the DNA is TGTGCCAGCAGCTTAGCGCTGGGGGCTAGCGGGACAGATACGCAGTATTTT. It translates to CASSLALGASGTDTQYF.

V gene TRBV6-5 combines with J gene TRBJ1-4; D is possibly TRBD1 (6 bases). The CDR3 is 15 residues long. Per germline, CDR1 MNHEY and CDR2 SVGAGI. V was shortened by 2 bases and J by 8 bases, with 15 bases between the two germline ends. This CDR3 reads CASSYADSLGEKLFF. The CDR3 bases are TGTGCCAGCAGTTACGCGGACAGTTTAGGAGAAAAACTGTTTTTT.

The chain joins TRBV6-5 to TRBJ1-5; D call uncertain. Trimming cost V 6 bases and J 4 bases, with 13 bases left between them. The CDR3 runs 14 residues. Germline lookup yields CDR1 MNHEY and CDR2 SVGAGI. DNA for the CDR3: TGTGCCAGCAGCCACCAAGAGTCAAATCAGCCCCAGCATTTT. As protein: CASSHQESNQPQHF.

This clone has just one count. The chain joins TRBV5-4 to TRBJ1-6; D unclear. This CDR3 spans 12 amino acids. V was trimmed by 3 bases and J by 15 bases, leaving 13 bases between them. CDR1 SGHNT and CDR2 YYREEE come from the germline V gene (reference sequence). CDR3 loop: CASSSQAALLHF. CDR3 DNA: TGTGCCAGCAGCTCCCAGGCCGCGCTCCTCCACTTT.

V gene TRBV29-1 combines with J gene TRBJ1-1, with 7 bases lining up with TRBD1. This CDR3 spans 13 amino acids. The V gene's germline CDR1 is SQVTM and CDR2 ANQGSEA. Losses at the gene ends were 7 bases for V and 1 base for J; bases not matched to a gene: 6. CDR3 nucleotide sequence: TGCAGCGCAATCTCAGGGGGGAACACTGAAGCTTTCTTT. Amino acids: CSAISGGNTEAFF.

The rearrangement joins TRBV5-5 to TRBJ2-7; perhaps TRBD2 as D (6 bases). Germline CDR1 is SGHKS and CDR2 is YYEKEE (reference sequence). Trimming took 2 bases from V and 4 from J, leaving 19 bases between them. The CDR3 consists of 16 residues. As DNA, the CDR3 is TGTGCCAGCAGCTTAAGGTCGGGGGTGGAATGGTACGAGCAGTACTTC. As protein: CASSLRSGVEWYEQYF.

The chain has TRBV7-6 and TRBJ2-1; 8 bases match TRBD2. V gave up 3 bases and J gave up 2 bases; unmatched junction bases: 6. This CDR3 is 16 amino acids long. Germline assignment: CDR1 SGHVS and CDR2 FNYEAQ. For the CDR3, the DNA is TGTGCCAGCAGCTTCTTAGCGGGGCGAACCTACAATGAGCAGTTCTTC. It yields the protein CASSFLAGRTYNEQFF. Complete variable domain (other parts from reference TRBV7-6 and TRBJ2-1): GAGVSQSPRYKVTKRGQDVALRCDPISGHVSLYWYRQALGQGPEFLTYFNYEAQQDKSGLPNDRFSAERPEGSISTLTIQRTEQRDSAMYRCASSFLAGRTYNEQFFGPGTRLTVL.

This clone was seen more than once but under ten times. The chain joins TRBV4-3 to TRBJ1-5, with 11 bases aligning to TRBD1. Unmatched junction bases numbered 3, after V lost 3 bases and J lost 5 bases. Germline V gene lookup returns CDR1 LGHNA and CDR2 YSLEER. This CDR3 region has 15 residues. The CDR3 sequence is CASSQDRGQDQPQHF. As DNA, the CDR3 is TGCGCCAGCAGCCAGGACAGGGGGCAGGATCAGCCCCAGCATTTT.

This chain joins TRBV30 and TRBJ1-1; 8 bases line up with TRBD1. This CDR3 comprises 13 residues. After removal of 1 base from V and 10 bases from J, the junction contained 8 bases not matched to a gene. Germline CDR1 reads GTSNPN; CDR2 reads SVGIG (reference sequence). This chain's CDR3 is CAWSGGGRGRAFF. DNA of the CDR3: TGTGCCTGGAGTGGCGGGGGCAGGGGGCGAGCTTTCTTT.

Only one count was recorded for this clone. This chain connects TRBV4-3 to TRBJ1-6; 7 nucleotides line up with TRBD1. The CDR3 has 15 amino acids. Germline CDR1 reads LGHNA; CDR2 reads YSLEER. With 6 bases clipped from V and 5 bases from J, the junction kept 7 bases outside the gene matches. For the CDR3, the DNA is TGCGCCAGCAGAGAGGGGGCGCTGGATAATTCACCCCTCCACTTT. Translating gives CASREGALDNSPLHF.

The J gene is TRBJ1-5, the V gene TRBV5-1; possible D gene TRBD1, 6 bases. CDR3 length: 14 amino acids. Looked up from germline, CDR1 is SGHRS and CDR2 is YFSETQ. The V gene lost 4 bases and the J gene lost 1 base, with 9 bases spanning the gap. CDR3 loop: CASSPGTSNQPQHF. The CDR3 bases are TGCGCCAGCAGCCCTGGGACAAGCAATCAGCCCCAGCATTTT.

J is TRBJ1-5 and V is TRBV21-1; TRBD1, the table's D call, was not compared with the DNA. TRBV21-1 is labeled a pseudogene. This CDR3 region has 13 residues. CDR3 amino acids: CARLDRDNQPQHF. CDR3 nucleotides: TGTGCCAGACTGGACAGGGATAATCAGCCCCAGCATTTT.

This clone was counted between two and nine times. The chain links TRBV7-8 to TRBJ1-6; D is possibly TRBD1 (5 bases). Per germline, CDR1 SGHVS and CDR2 FQNEAQ. Trimming shortened V by 1 base and J by 9 bases, and 16 bases separated the two germline ends. The CDR3 is 16 amino acids. In nucleotides, the CDR3 is TGTGCCAGCAGCTTAGGGGTTCAGGGAGGGTTTTCACCCCTCCACTTT. Residues: CASSLGVQGGFSPLHF.

In DNA form, the CDR3 reads TGTGCCAGCAGCGACGGGCAGGGGTCTCCCTCTGGAAACACCATATATTTT. Encoded protein: CASSDGQGSPSGNTIYF. The V and J genes are TRBV7-9 and TRBJ1-3; tentative D call: TRBD1 (6 bases). The CDR3 has 17 amino acids. V lost 5 bases to trimming and J lost 0 bases, with 17 bases between them. CDR1 is SEHNR and CDR2 is FQNEAQ in the germline V gene (reference sequence).

CDR3 amino acids: CASSYINTGAGYTF. The DNA for the CDR3 is TGTGCCAGCAGTTACATAAACACAGGGGCTGGCTACACCTTC. The chain links TRBV6-5 to TRBJ1-2, with 7 bases aligning to TRBD1. Trimming took 2 bases from V and 7 from J; bases not matched to a gene: 7. CDR3 length: 14 residues. Germline V gives CDR1 MNHEY, CDR2 SVGAGI.

The V call is TRBV5-6, the J call TRBJ2-1, with 8 nucleotides matching TRBD1. Trimming cost V 4 bases and J 6 bases; bases outside gene matches: 9. The CDR3 extends over 15 amino acids. Germline loops: CDR1 SGHDT, CDR2 YYEEEE. This chain's CDR3 is CASSQTGAGFNEQFF. As DNA, the CDR3 is TGTGCCAGCAGCCAGACAGGGGCGGGGTTCAATGAGCAGTTCTTC.

The chain joins TRBV2 to TRBJ2-3, with D unclear. Trimming took off 7 bases at V and 4 bases at J, with 6 bases between the two ends. Germline V lookup: CDR1 SNHLY, CDR2 FYNNEI. The CDR3 is made up of 11 amino acids. The CDR3 here is CASILPDTQYF. The CDR3 DNA reads as TGTGCCAGCATTCTTCCAGATACGCAGTATTTT.

J is TRBJ1-2 and V is TRBV19; D gene uncertain. Germline V gene sequence: CDR1 LNHDA, CDR2 SQIVND (reference sequence). Trimming removed 8 bases from V and 0 bases from J, with 7 bases in between. This CDR3 region has 12 residues. The CDR3 bases are TGTGCCAGTTCCGGAGCTAACTATGGCTACACCTTC. Its protein is CASSGANYGYTF.

J is TRBJ2-1 and V is TRBV14; TRBD1 might be the D (5 bases). Germline lookup yields CDR1 SGHDN and CDR2 FVKESK. V was clipped by 4 bases and J by 2 bases, with 15 bases between them. The CDR3 length is 16 residues. The CDR3 loop is CASSLPGRHPYNEQFF. The DNA for the CDR3 is TGTGCCAGCAGCCTTCCAGGGCGCCATCCCTACAATGAGCAGTTCTTC.

The rearrangement joins TRBV5-1 to TRBJ1-6, with TRBD1 matching 8 bases. Trimming removed 4 bases from V and 10 bases from J; junction bases left unmatched: 13. CDR1 is SGHRS and CDR2 is YFSETQ in the germline V gene. The CDR3 length is 16 residues. CDR3 region: CASSVGGQGVLSPLHF. The CDR3 DNA follows: TGCGCCAGCAGCGTAGGCGGACAGGGTGTTTTGTCACCCCTCCACTTT.

This clone was detected only a few times. The chain recombines TRBV15 with TRBJ2-7; perhaps TRBD1 as D (5 bases). The CDR3 sequence is 16 residues long. The V and J ends lost 0 bases and 0 bases respectively, with 12 bases between them. Germline V gene data show CDR1 as LNHNV and CDR2 as YYDKDF (reference sequence). CDR3 sequence reads: CATSRDATASSYEQYF. CDR3 bases: TGTGCCACCAGCAGAGATGCGACAGCCAGCTCCTACGAGCAGTACTTC.

Only one count was recorded for this clone. The V and J genes are TRBV19 and TRBJ1-6; 11 nucleotides align to TRBD1. Germline CDR1 reads LNHDA; CDR2 reads SQIVND (reference sequence). The CDR3 consists of 14 residues. V lost 5 bases and J lost 11; bases outside the gene matches: 5. Here the CDR3 DNA reads TGTGCCAGTAGTGGACAGGGGGCTGTTACACCCCTCCACTTT. Translating it yields CASSGQGAVTPLHF.

V usage is TRBV29-1 and J usage is TRBJ2-1; TRBD1 aligns across 10 bases. V dropped 6 bases and J dropped 6; count of bases not matched to a gene: 2. Germline V CDR1 and CDR2: SQVTM, ANQGSEA. The CDR3 is 12 amino acids. The CDR3 here is CSVGDRGNEQFF. CDR3 bases: TGCAGCGTGGGGGACAGGGGCAATGAGCAGTTCTTC.

This clone was observed once. As DNA, the CDR3 is TGCGCCAGCAGCTTGGAATTCGCCTACGAGCAGTACTTC. The encoded protein is CASSLEFAYEQYF. This chain connects TRBV5-1 to TRBJ2-7; D is unclear. Germline V gene lookup returns CDR1 SGHRS and CDR2 YFSETQ. This CDR3 is 13 amino acids long. V lost 0 bases to trimming and J lost 2 bases, with 6 bases between them.